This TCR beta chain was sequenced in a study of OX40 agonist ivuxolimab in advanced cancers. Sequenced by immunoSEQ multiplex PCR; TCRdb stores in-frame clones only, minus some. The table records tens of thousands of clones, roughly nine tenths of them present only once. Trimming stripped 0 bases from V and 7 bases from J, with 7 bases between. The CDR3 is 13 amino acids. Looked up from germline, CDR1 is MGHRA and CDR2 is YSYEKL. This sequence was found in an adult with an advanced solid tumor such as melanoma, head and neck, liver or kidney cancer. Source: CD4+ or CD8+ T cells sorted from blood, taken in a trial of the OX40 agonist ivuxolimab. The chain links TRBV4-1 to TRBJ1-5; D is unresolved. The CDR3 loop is CASSQEEQQPQHF. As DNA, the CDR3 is TGCGCCAGCAGCCAAGAGGAACAGCAGCCCCAGCATTTT.